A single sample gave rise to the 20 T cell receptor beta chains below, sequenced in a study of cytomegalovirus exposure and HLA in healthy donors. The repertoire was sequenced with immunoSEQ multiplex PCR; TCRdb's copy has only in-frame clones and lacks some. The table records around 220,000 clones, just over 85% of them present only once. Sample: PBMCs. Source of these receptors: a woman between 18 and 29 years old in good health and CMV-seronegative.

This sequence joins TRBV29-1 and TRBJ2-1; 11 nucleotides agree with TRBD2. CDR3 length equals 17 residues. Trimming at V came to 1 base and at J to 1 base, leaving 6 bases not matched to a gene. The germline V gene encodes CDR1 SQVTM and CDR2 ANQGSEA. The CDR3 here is CSVEGTSGSRSYNEQFF. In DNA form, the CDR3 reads TGCAGCGTTGAAGGAACTAGCGGGAGTCGGTCCTACAATGAGCAGTTCTTC.

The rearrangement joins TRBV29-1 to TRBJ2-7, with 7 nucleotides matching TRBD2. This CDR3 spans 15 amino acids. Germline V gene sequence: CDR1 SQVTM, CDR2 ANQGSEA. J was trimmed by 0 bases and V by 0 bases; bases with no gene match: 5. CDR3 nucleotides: TGCAGCGTTGAAGATTCAACTAGCGACTCCTACGAGCAGTACTTC. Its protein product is CSVEDSTSDSYEQYF.

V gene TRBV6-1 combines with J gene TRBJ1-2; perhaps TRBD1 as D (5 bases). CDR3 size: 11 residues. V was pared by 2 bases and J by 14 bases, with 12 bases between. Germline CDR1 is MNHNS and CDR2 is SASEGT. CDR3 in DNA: TGTGCCAGCAGTGAAATAGGGGCACAGACCTTC. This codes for CASSEIGAQTF.

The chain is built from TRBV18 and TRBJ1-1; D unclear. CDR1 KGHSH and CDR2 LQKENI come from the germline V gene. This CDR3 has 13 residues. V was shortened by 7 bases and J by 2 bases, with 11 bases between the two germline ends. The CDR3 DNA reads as TGTGCCAGCTTCTCCGGGTACAACACTGAAGCTTTCTTT. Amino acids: CASFSGYNTEAFF.

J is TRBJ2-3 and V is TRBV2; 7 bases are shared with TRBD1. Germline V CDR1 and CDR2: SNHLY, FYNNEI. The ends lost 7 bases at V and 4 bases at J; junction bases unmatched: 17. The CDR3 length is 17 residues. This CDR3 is CASTDSLATGSPDTQYF. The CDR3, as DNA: TGTGCCAGCACTGACAGCCTTGCGACAGGGAGTCCAGATACGCAGTATTTT. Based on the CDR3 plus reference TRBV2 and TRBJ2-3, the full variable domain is EPEVTQTPSHQVTQMGQEVILRCVPISNHLYFYWYRQILGQKVEFLVSFYNNEISEKSEIFDDQFSVERPDGSNFTLKIRSTKLEDSAMYFCASTDSLATGSPDTQYFGPGTRLTVL.

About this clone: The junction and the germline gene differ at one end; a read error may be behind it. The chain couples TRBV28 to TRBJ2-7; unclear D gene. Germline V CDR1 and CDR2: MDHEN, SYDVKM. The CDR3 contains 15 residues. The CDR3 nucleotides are TGTGCCAGCAGTTCTATCGAGGAAAGTACCTACGGGCAGTACTTC. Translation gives CASSSIEESTYGQYF.

CDR3 bases: TGTGCCAGCAGTTTTGGCTACCTGGAGGATACGCAGTATTTT. Protein sequence: CASSFGYLEDTQYF. This chain connects TRBV6-6 to TRBJ2-3; D not certain. Germline CDR1 reads MNHNY; CDR2 reads SVGAGI (reference sequence). The CDR3 runs 14 residues. Deletions cut 4 bases from V and 6 bases from J, with 14 bases between.

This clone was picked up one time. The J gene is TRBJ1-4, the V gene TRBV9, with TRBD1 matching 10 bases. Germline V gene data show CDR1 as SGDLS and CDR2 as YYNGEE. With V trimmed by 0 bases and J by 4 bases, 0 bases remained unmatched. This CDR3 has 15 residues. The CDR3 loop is CASSVGTGGNEKLFF. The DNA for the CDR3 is TGTGCCAGCAGCGTAGGGACAGGGGGTAATGAAAAACTGTTTTTT.

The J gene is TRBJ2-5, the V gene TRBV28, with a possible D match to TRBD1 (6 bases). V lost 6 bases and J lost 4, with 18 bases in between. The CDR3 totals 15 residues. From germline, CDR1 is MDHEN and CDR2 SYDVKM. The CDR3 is CASSYGQLPGETQYF. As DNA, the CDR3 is TGTGCCAGCAGCTATGGACAGTTGCCGGGAGAGACCCAGTACTTC.

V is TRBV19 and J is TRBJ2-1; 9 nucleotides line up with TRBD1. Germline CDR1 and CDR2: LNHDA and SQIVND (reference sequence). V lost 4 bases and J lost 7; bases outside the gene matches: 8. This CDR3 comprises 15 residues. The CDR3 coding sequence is TGTGCCAGTAGTAAAACAGGGGGCCGTTTGAATGAGCAGTTCTTC. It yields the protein CASSKTGGRLNEQFF.

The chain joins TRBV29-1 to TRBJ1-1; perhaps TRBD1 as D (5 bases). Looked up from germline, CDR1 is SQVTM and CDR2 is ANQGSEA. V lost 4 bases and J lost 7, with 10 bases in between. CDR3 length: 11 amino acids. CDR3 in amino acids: CSVVRGIEAFF. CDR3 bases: TGCAGCGTTGTGCGGGGGATTGAAGCTTTCTTT. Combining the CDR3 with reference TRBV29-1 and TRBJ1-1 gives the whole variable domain SAVISQKPSRDICQRGTSLTIQCQVDSQVTMMFWYRQQPGQSLTLIATANQGSEATYESGFVIDKFPISRPNLTFSTLTVSNMSPEDSSIYLCSVVRGIEAFFGQGTRLTVV.

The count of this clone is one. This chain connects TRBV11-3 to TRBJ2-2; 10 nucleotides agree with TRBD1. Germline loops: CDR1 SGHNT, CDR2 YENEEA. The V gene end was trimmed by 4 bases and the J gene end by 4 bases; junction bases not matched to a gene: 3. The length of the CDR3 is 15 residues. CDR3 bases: TGTGCCAGCAGCTACCGGACAGGGGGCACCGGGGAGCTGTTTTTT. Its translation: CASSYRTGGTGELFF.

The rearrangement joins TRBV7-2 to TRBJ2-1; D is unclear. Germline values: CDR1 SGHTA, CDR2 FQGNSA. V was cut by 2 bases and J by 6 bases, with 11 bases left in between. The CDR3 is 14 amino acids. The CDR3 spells CASSLSPRINEQFF. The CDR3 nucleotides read TGTGCCAGCAGCTTATCCCCCAGAATCAATGAGCAGTTCTTC. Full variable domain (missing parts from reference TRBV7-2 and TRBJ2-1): GAGVSQSPSNKVTEKGKDVELRCDPISGHTALYWYRQSLGQGLEFLIYFQGNSAPDKSGLPSDRFSAERTGGSVSTLTIQRTQQEDSAVYLCASSLSPRINEQFFGPGTRLTVL.

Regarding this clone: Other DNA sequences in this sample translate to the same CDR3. Written as DNA, the CDR3 is TGCGCCAGCAGCCAAGATTTGGGGAGCTCCTACGAGCAGTACTTC. Amino acids: CASSQDLGSSYEQYF. The J gene is TRBJ2-7, the V gene TRBV4-3, with D perhaps matching TRBD2 (5 bases). This CDR3 comprises 15 residues. CDR1 is LGHNA and CDR2 is YSLEER in the germline V gene. Trimming took 0 bases from V and 0 from J, leaving 9 bases between them.

CDR3 nucleotides: TGTGCCAGCAGCTACAGGGGGAATCAGCCCCAGCATTTT. Amino acid sequence: CASSYRGNQPQHF. This chain joins TRBV4-2 and TRBJ1-5, with TRBD1 identical over 8 bases. The germline V gene has CDR1 LGHNA and CDR2 YNFKEQ. This CDR3 contains 13 residues. Trimming took 5 bases from V and 4 from J; bases not matched to a gene: 1.

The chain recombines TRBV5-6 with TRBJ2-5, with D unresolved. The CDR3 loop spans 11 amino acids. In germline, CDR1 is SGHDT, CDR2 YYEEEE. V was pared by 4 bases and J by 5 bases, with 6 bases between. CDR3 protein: CASSARETQYF. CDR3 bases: TGTGCCAGCAGCGCGCGGGAGACCCAGTACTTC. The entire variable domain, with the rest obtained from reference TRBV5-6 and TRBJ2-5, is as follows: DAGVTQSPTHLIKTRGQQVTLRCSPKSGHDTVSWYQQALGQGPQFIFQYYEEEERQRGNFPDRFSGHQFPNYSSELNVNALLLGDSALYLCASSARETQYFGPGTRLLVL.

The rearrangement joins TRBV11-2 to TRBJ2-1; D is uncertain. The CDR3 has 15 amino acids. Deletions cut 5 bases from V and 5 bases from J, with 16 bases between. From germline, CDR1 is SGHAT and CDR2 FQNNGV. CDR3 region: CASSGLNKLNNEQFF. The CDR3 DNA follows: TGTGCCAGCAGCGGTCTTAACAAGTTGAACAATGAGCAGTTCTTC.

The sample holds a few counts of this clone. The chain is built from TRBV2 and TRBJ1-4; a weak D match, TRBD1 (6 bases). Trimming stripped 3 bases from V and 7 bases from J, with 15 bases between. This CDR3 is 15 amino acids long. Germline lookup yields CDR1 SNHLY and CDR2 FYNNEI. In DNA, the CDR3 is TGTGCCAGCAGTGATAGTGGGACAAGGGGTGAAAAACTGTTTTTT. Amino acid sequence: CASSDSGTRGEKLFF.

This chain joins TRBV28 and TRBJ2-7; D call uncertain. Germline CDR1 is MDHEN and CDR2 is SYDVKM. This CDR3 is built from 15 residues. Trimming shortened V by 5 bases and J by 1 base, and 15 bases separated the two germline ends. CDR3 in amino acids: CASSPVDTRSYEQYF. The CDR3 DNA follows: TGTGCCAGCAGTCCAGTCGACACCCGTTCCTACGAGCAGTACTTC.

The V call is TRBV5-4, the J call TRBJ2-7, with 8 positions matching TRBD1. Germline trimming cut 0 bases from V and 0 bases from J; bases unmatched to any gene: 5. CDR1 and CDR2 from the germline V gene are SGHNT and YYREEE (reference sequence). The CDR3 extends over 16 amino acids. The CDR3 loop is CASSLAGQGASYEQYF. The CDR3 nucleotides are TGTGCCAGCAGCTTGGCTGGCCAGGGGGCCTCCTACGAGCAGTACTTC.